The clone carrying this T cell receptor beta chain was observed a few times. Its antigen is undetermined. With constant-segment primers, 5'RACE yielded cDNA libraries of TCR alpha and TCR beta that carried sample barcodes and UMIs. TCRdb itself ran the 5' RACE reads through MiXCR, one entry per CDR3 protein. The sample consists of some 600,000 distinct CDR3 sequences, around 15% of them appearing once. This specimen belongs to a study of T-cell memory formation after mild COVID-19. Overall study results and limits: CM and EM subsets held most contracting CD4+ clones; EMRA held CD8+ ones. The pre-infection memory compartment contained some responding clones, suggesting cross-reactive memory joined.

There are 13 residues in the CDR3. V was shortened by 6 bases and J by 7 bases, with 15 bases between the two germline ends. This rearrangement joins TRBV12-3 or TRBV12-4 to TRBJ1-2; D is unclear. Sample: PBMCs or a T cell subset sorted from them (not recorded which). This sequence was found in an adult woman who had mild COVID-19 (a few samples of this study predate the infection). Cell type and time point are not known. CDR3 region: CASSQNPPGGYTF. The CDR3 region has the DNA TGTGCCAGCAGCCAAAACCCCCCCGGTGGCTACACCTTC.